These 18 T cell receptor beta chains came from one sample sequenced in a study of T cell repertoires in cytomegalovirus infection. TCRdb used MiXCR to reprocess the reads, holding one entry per CDR3 protein. Among approximately 1,000,000 distinct CDR3 sequences listed, approximately 32% were seen once. Their target antigens are unknown. Sample: cultured CD8+ T cells from PBMCs, taken from culture after CMV antigen stimulation. These receptors came from a human donor in good health (CMV status not recorded). Some clones in this sample may be carry-over from other donors' samples.

This chain uses TRBV5-5 with TRBJ2-7; 12 bases are a match to TRBD2. There are 16 residues in the CDR3. The germline gives CDR1 SGHKS, CDR2 YYEKEE (reference sequence). The junction had 2 bases not matched to a gene; V was cut back by 0 bases and J by 1 base. The CDR3 loop is CASSLDLAGGSYEQYF. In nucleotides, the CDR3 is TGTGCCAGCAGCTTGGATCTAGCGGGGGGGTCCTACGAGCAGTACTTC.

The chain carries TRBV27 and TRBJ2-5; D unclear. The CDR3 spans 14 residues. Trimming left V 7 bases short and J 5 bases short, with 17 bases between. The germline V gene encodes CDR1 MNHEY and CDR2 SMNVEV (reference sequence). CDR3 in DNA: TGTGCCAGCACAAGGGCCGGCGACGAGGAGACCCAGTACTTC. Amino acids: CASTRAGDEETQYF.

This chain links TRBV7-8 with TRBJ1-2; TRBD1 agrees at 7 bases. Per germline, CDR1 SGHVS and CDR2 FQNEAQ. CDR3 length: 15 residues. V trimming: 1 base; J trimming: 0 bases; junction bases outside the gene matches: 2. In DNA form, the CDR3 reads TGTGCCAGCAGCTTAGTCAGGGGGGCTAACTATGGCTACACCTTC. Translation: CASSLVRGANYGYTF.

This clonotype was recorded at least ten times. This chain connects TRBV9 to TRBJ1-1; 8 positions agree with TRBD1. CDR3 length equals 15 residues. V lost 3 bases, J lost 6 bases, and 10 bases stayed unmatched. Germline V gene sequence: CDR1 SGDLS, CDR2 YYNGEE. The CDR3 nucleotides are TGTGCCAGCAGCGCCTATCAGGGGGCTGGGGCTGAAGCTTTCTTT. Translating gives CASSAYQGAGAEAFF.

The CDR3 spells CASSLVGDYTGELFF. The CDR3 DNA reads as TGCGCCAGCAGCTTGGTCGGGGACTACACCGGGGAGCTGTTTTTT. V is TRBV5-1 and J is TRBJ2-2; the D gene is possibly TRBD2 (6 bases). The V gene's germline CDR1 is SGHRS and CDR2 YFSETQ. This CDR3 is 15 amino acids long. V dropped 0 bases and J dropped 3 bases, with 9 bases sitting between them.

This clonotype was found a few times. The chain is built from TRBV19 and TRBJ2-1; possibly TRBD2 for D (5 bases). Germline CDR1 reads LNHDA; CDR2 reads SQIVND (reference sequence). V lost 2 bases and J 4 bases, leaving 6 bases between the germline ends. The CDR3 loop spans 13 amino acids. Written as DNA, the CDR3 is TGTGCCAGTAGTATACTAGCTTACAATGAGCAGTTCTTC. Translating gives CASSILAYNEQFF. Full variable domain (outside the CDR3, taken from reference TRBV19 and TRBJ2-1): DGGITQSPKYLFRKEGQNVTLSCEQNLNHDAMYWYRQDPGQGLRLIYYSQIVNDFQKGDIAEGYSVSREKKESFPLTVTSAQKNPTAFYLCASSILAYNEQFFGPGTRLTVL.

This clonotype was recorded at least ten times. The chain recombines TRBV7-2 with TRBJ2-2; no firm D call. The germline gives CDR1 SGHTA, CDR2 FQGNSA. This CDR3 comprises 12 residues. Trimming removed 4 bases at V and 7 bases at J, with 7 bases between. For the CDR3, the DNA is TGTGCCAGCAGCTCCCACGGCGGGGAGCTGTTTTTT. It yields the protein CASSSHGGELFF.

The sample holds many counts of this clonotype. The CDR3 sequence is CASSLGGQAEAFF. As DNA, the CDR3 is TGTGCCAGCAGCTTAGGGGGACAGGCTGAAGCTTTCTTT. The chain joins TRBV7-9 to TRBJ1-1; 8 bases match TRBD1. Germline assignment: CDR1 SEHNR and CDR2 FQNEAQ (reference sequence). The J segment lost 6 bases and the V segment lost 1 base, leaving 1 base of the junction unmatched. The CDR3 totals 13 residues.

Concerning this clonotype: Relative to the germline gene, one junction end is altered; a read error may explain this. The J gene is TRBJ2-7, the V gene TRBV27; 9 nucleotides align to TRBD1. This CDR3 contains 14 residues. Germline V CDR1 and CDR2: MNHEY, SMNVEV (reference sequence). The CDR3 DNA follows: TGTGCCAGTAGTTTCGGGACAGGGAACCCCGAGCAGTACTTC. This translates into CASSFGTGNPEQYF.

The chain uses TRBV6-6 and TRBJ2-1; 7 bases line up with TRBD1. The CDR3 covers 16 residues. J was trimmed by 3 bases and V by 6 bases; bases with no gene match: 11. The germline gives CDR1 MNHNY, CDR2 SVGAGI (reference sequence). The CDR3 region is CASSSSDRIVYNEQFF. The CDR3 coding sequence is TGTGCCAGCAGCTCCTCGGACAGGATAGTCTACAATGAGCAGTTCTTC.

Only a few counts were recorded for this clonotype. The chain employs TRBV7-2 and TRBJ2-7; 7 nucleotides match TRBD1. The CDR3 has 14 residues. Germline V lookup: CDR1 SGHTA, CDR2 FQGNSA. The junction had 10 bases not matched to a gene; V was cut back by 5 bases and J by 6 bases. The CDR3 spells CASSPTGTAGEQYF. The CDR3 DNA follows: TGTGCCAGCAGCCCCACCGGGACAGCAGGCGAGCAGTACTTC. Filled out from reference TRBV7-2 and TRBJ2-7, the complete variable domain reads GAGVSQSPSNKVTEKGKDVELRCDPISGHTALYWYRQSLGQGLEFLIYFQGNSAPDKSGLPSDRFSAERTGGSVSTLTIQRTQQEDSAVYLCASSPTGTAGEQYFGPGTRLTVT.

The chain has TRBV7-8 and TRBJ2-3; 8 bases are a match to TRBD2. After removal of 4 bases from V and 2 bases from J, the junction contained 8 bases not matched to a gene. Germline lookup yields CDR1 SGHVS and CDR2 FQNEAQ. The CDR3 length is 16 residues. This chain's CDR3 is CASSSTGGGFTDTQYF. The DNA for the CDR3 is TGTGCCAGCAGCTCCACGGGGGGGGGTTTCACAGATACGCAGTATTTT. The entire variable domain, with the rest obtained from reference TRBV7-8 and TRBJ2-3, is as follows: GAGVSQSPRYKVAKRGQDVALRCDPISGHVSLFWYQQALGQGPEFLTYFQNEAQLDKSGLPSDRFFAERPEGSVSTLKIQRTQQEDSAVYLCASSSTGGGFTDTQYFGPGTRLTVL.

V usage is TRBV4-2 and J usage is TRBJ2-5, with a tentative D call TRBD1 (6 bases). Per germline, CDR1 LGHNA and CDR2 YNFKEQ. This CDR3 is built from 15 residues. V was clipped by 4 bases and J by 5 bases, with 17 bases between them. The CDR3 is CASSPKTAGAETQYF. The CDR3 coding sequence is TGTGCCAGCAGCCCAAAGACTGCAGGGGCGGAGACCCAGTACTTC.

The J gene is TRBJ2-4, the V gene TRBV6-6; D perhaps matches TRBD2 (5 bases). Trimming took off 0 bases at V and 5 bases at J, with 8 bases between the two ends. CDR1 MNHNY and CDR2 SVGAGI come from the germline V gene (reference sequence). The CDR3 covers 14 residues. CDR3 bases: TGTGCCAGCAGTTACTCAGAGGAGGAAAACATTCAGTACTTC. Its translation is CASSYSEEENIQYF.

The rearrangement uses TRBV27 and TRBJ2-7; 7 bases agree with TRBD1. The CDR3 consists of 13 residues. CDR1 MNHEY and CDR2 SMNVEV come from the germline V gene (reference sequence). The V segment lost 4 bases and the J segment 5 bases; nucleotides outside the gene matches: 5. CDR3 bases: TGTGCCAGCAGTTACAGGGGTGGCAACGAGCAGTACGTC. It is translated as CASSYRGGNEQYV.

This clonotype turned up a few times. The chain is built from TRBV4-1 and TRBJ2-7; 8 nucleotides agree with TRBD1. Germline assignment: CDR1 MGHRA and CDR2 YSYEKL. The CDR3 sequence is 15 residues long. V lost 3 bases, J lost 2 bases, and 6 bases stayed unmatched. CDR3 nucleotides: TGCGCCAGCAGCCATCTCGGGACAGGCACCTACGAGCAGTACTTC. This codes for CASSHLGTGTYEQYF.

This clonotype was observed a few times. The chain joins TRBV27 to TRBJ2-3; 10 positions agree with TRBD2. V shed 6 bases, J shed 0 bases, and the junction held 6 bases outside the gene matches. Germline lookup yields CDR1 MNHEY and CDR2 SMNVEV (reference sequence). This CDR3 region has 16 residues. In DNA form, the CDR3 reads TGTGCCAGCAGGGCCGGGACTAGCGCGAGCACAGATACGCAGTATTTT. Its translation: CASRAGTSASTDTQYF.

V and J are TRBV6-1 and TRBJ1-1; 7 bases are shared with TRBD1. CDR1 and CDR2 (germline): MNHNS, SASEGT. The ends lost 7 bases at V and 1 base at J; junction bases unmatched: 12. This CDR3 is 16 amino acids long. The CDR3, as DNA: TGTGCCAGCATCCGAGACCGGGACAGATCGAACACTGAAGCTTTCTTT. Translating it yields CASIRDRDRSNTEAFF.